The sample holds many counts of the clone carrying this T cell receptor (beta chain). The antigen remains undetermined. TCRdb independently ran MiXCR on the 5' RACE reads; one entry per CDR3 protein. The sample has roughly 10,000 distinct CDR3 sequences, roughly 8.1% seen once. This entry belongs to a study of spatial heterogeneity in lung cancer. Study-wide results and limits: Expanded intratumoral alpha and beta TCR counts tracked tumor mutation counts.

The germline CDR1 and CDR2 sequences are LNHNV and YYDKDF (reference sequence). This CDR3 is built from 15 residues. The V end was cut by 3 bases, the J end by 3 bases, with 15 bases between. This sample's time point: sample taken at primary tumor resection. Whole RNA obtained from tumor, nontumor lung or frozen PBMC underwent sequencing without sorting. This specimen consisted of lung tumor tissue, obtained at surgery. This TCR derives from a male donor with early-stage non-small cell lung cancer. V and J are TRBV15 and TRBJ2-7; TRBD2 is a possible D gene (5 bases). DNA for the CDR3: TGTGCCACCAGCAGTCAAGCCCGAGGAGGCTACGAGCAGTACTTC. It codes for CATSSQARGGYEQYF.